A selection of T cell receptor beta chains follows, all from one sample in a study of cytomegalovirus exposure and HLA in healthy donors. The assay was immunoSEQ multiplex PCR, and TCRdb's table has in-frame clones only and misses some. Among 180,000 or so clones listed, 75% to 90% were seen once. Input material: PBMCs. The source of these receptors is a woman aged 25 to 39 in good health and CMV-seronegative. The CDR3 runs from the conserved cysteine through the conserved F or W. Fields, in order: D gene, V gene, J gene, CDR3 length, clone size, CDR3 protein, CDR3 DNA. D genes are given only for firm matches. Clone size is given for some rows only: seen once, a few or many times, or a class if the clone is expanded.

>NA|TRBV28|TRBJ1-1|13|few
CASSWGGLNEAFF
TGTGCCAGCAGCTGGGGGGGACTTAATGAAGCTTTCTTT
>NA|TRBV19|TRBJ2-7|11|NA
CASSAGYEQYF
TGTGCCAGTAGTGCCGGGTACGAGCAGTACTTC
>TRBD1|TRBV28|TRBJ1-5|15|NA
CASSFDRGSNQPQHF
TGTGCCAGCAGTTTTGACAGGGGAAGCAATCAGCCCCAGCATTTT
>TRBD1|TRBV6-6|TRBJ2-7|14|NA
CASSRPGQSYEQYF
TGTGCCAGCAGTCGACCGGGACAGTCCTACGAGCAGTACTTC
>TRBD2|TRBV7-9|TRBJ2-5|13|NA
CASIAGPKETQYF
TGTGCCAGCATAGCGGGCCCGAAGGAGACCCAGTACTTC
>NA|TRBV7-9|TRBJ2-7|12|NA
CASSQGIYEQYF
TGTGCCAGCAGCCAGGGGATTTACGAGCAGTACTTC
>TRBD1|TRBV6-5|TRBJ2-7|16|NA
CASSYVSGGAHYEQYF
TGTGCCAGCAGTTACGTCTCAGGGGGCGCCCATTACGAGCAGTACTTC
>NA|TRBV7-8|TRBJ2-7|13|NA
CASNRDRSYEQYF
TGTGCCAGCAACAGGGACCGTTCCTACGAGCAGTACTTC
>TRBD2|TRBV5-4|TRBJ2-1|16|NA
CASSLRGGASYNEQFF
TGTGCCAGCAGCTTGCGGGGGGGTGCCTCCTACAATGAGCAGTTCTTC
>NA|TRBV7-7|TRBJ2-5|14|NA
CASSLTRSSGTQYF
TGTGCTAGCAGCTTAACTCGATCCTCGGGGACCCAGTACTTC
>NA|TRBV5-1|TRBJ2-2|16|few
CASSGGRAVNTGELFF
TGCGCCAGCAGCGGGGGGAGAGCAGTCAACACCGGGGAGCTGTTTTTT
>NA|TRBV2|TRBJ2-5|14|NA
CASSDFLAGETQYF
TGTGCCAGCAGTGACTTCTTGGCGGGGGAGACCCAGTACTTC
>NA|TRBV5-4|TRBJ1-1|13|NA
CASSLGENTEAFF
TGTGCCAGCAGCTTGGGAGAGAACACTGAAGCTTTCTTT
>TRBD1|TRBV19|TRBJ1-2|13|NA
CASSLTGDSGYTF
TGTGCCAGTAGTTTGACAGGGGACAGTGGCTACACCTTC
>NA|TRBV5-4|TRBJ2-2|14|NA
CASSESRNTGELFF
TGTGCCAGCAGCGAATCTAGAAACACCGGGGAGCTGTTTTTT
>NA|TRBV28|TRBJ1-2|14|NA
CASSSHQNDYGYTF
TGTGCCAGCAGTTCCCACCAGAACGACTATGGCTACACCTTC
>TRBD1|TRBV5-1|TRBJ1-5|17|NA
CASSLGGQGGPNQPQHF
TGCGCCAGCAGCTTGGGGGGACAGGGAGGGCCCAATCAGCCCCAGCATTTT
>NA|TRBV6-1|TRBJ2-5|14|NA
CASSEMGASETQYF
TGTGCCAGCAGTGAAATGGGGGCGAGTGAGACCCAGTACTTC
>NA|TRBV7-6|TRBJ2-7|14|once
CASSLEQGGGEQYF
TGTGCCAGCAGCTTAGAACAGGGTGGCGGTGAGCAGTACTTC
>TRBD2|TRBV7-3|TRBJ2-7|14|NA
CASSLGSGGYEQYF
TGTGCCAGCAGCTTAGGTAGCGGGGGCTACGAGCAGTACTTC
>TRBD2|TRBV5-1|TRBJ2-1|15|NA
CASSPGTSENNEQFF
TGCGCCAGCAGCCCAGGGACTAGCGAAAACAATGAGCAGTTCTTC
>TRBD1|TRBV2|TRBJ1-1|15|once
CASSEQGAMNTEAFF
TGTGCCAGCTCAGAGCAGGGGGCGATGAACACTGAAGCTTTCTTT
>NA|TRBV28|TRBJ1-2|14|NA
CASSLGTDNYGYTF
TGTGCCAGCAGTTTGGGCACCGATAACTATGGCTACACCTTC
>NA|TRBV9|TRBJ2-2|14|NA
CASDPSGGTGELFF
TGTGCCAGCGACCCAAGCGGCGGCACCGGGGAGCTGTTTTTT
>NA|TRBV20-1|TRBJ2-3|11|NA
CSAPIADTQYF
TGCAGTGCTCCCATAGCGGATACGCAGTATTTT
>NA|TRBV5-1|TRBJ2-5|15|NA
CASSSNHHRQETQYF
TGCGCCAGCAGCTCGAACCACCACAGGCAAGAGACCCAGTACTTC
>NA|TRBV9|TRBJ1-1|17|NA
CASSAPKTGQPNTEAFF
TGTGCCAGCAGCGCCCCTAAGACGGGACAACCGAACACTGAAGCTTTCTTT
>NA|TRBV28|TRBJ2-1|14|NA
CASSFWATPGRGFF
TGTGCCAGCAGTTTTTGGGCAACTCCGGGAAGAGGGTTCTTC
>TRBD1|TRBV5-1|TRBJ2-7|15|once
CASSPRDRLSYEQYF
TGCGCCAGCAGCCCCCGGGACAGACTGTCCTACGAGCAGTACTTC
>TRBD2|TRBV4-1|TRBJ2-3|15|once
CASSFGTSGQNTQYF
TGCGCCAGCAGCTTTGGGACTAGCGGGCAGAATACGCAGTATTTT
>TRBD1|TRBV2|TRBJ2-5|12|NA
CAVRDRGMEQYF
TGTGCCGTCCGGGACAGAGGAATGGAGCAGTACTTC
>TRBD1|TRBV6-5|TRBJ2-2|16|NA
CASSYEVTGGTGELFF
TGTGCCAGCAGTTATGAGGTGACAGGGGGCACCGGGGAGCTGTTTTTT
>NA|TRBV2|TRBJ2-5|15|NA
CASSYFGATQETQYF
TGTGCCAGCTCTTACTTTGGGGCAACCCAAGAGACCCAGTACTTC
>NA|TRBV2|TRBJ2-3|14|NA
CASSVLASTDTQYF
TGTGCCAGCAGTGTGCTAGCTAGCACAGATACGCAGTATTTT
>TRBD1|TRBV28|TRBJ2-7|14|NA
CASSLRTGGSEQYF
TGTGCCAGCAGTTTGAGGACAGGGGGCTCCGAGCAGTACTTC
>TRBD1|TRBV7-2|TRBJ1-6|14|few
CASSQQGRPSPLHF
TGTGCCAGCAGCCAACAGGGGCGACCTTCACCCCTCCACTTT
>TRBD1|TRBV4-2|TRBJ2-5|15|NA
CASSQATGPRETQYF
TGTGCCAGCAGCCAAGCGACAGGGCCGAGGGAGACCCAGTACTTC
>TRBD2|TRBV6-1|TRBJ2-1|15|NA
CASNRPGLAGDEQFF
TGTGCCAGCAATAGACCGGGACTAGCGGGGGATGAGCAGTTCTTC
>TRBD2|TRBV19|TRBJ2-7|14|NA
CASSIRRGAAEQYF
TGTGCCAGTAGTATTAGGCGGGGGGCTGCCGAGCAGTACTTC
>NA|TRBV7-8|TRBJ2-1|11|NA
CASSFGDEQFF
TGTGCCAGCAGCTTTGGAGATGAGCAGTTCTTC
>TRBD2|TRBV9|TRBJ2-5|15|NA
CASSVGTSRPETQYF
TGTGCCAGCAGCGTCGGGACTAGCAGGCCAGAGACCCAGTACTTC
>TRBD1|TRBV7-6|TRBJ2-1|14|NA
CASSLGDREIEQFF
TGTGCCAGCAGCTTAGGGGACAGGGAGATCGAGCAGTTCTTC
>NA|TRBV9|TRBJ2-2|14|NA
CASSPRREAGELFF
TGTGCCAGCAGCCCCCGCAGGGAGGCCGGGGAGCTGTTTTTT
>NA|TRBV27|TRBJ2-6|17|NA
CASSTLGRDSGANVLTF
TGTGCCAGCAGTACACTTGGACGGGACTCTGGGGCCAACGTCCTGACTTTC
>NA|TRBV28|TRBJ2-7|13|NA
CASTRSGTYEQYF
TGTGCCAGCACCCGAAGCGGAACCTACGAGCAGTACTTC
>NA|TRBV18|TRBJ1-5|14|NA
CASSPAGSNQPQHF
TGTGCCAGCTCACCGGCGGGTAGCAATCAGCCCCAGCATTTT
>TRBD2|TRBV7-9|TRBJ2-1|14|NA
CASSLVLARNEQFF
TGTGCCAGCAGCTTGGTACTAGCGAGAAATGAGCAGTTCTTC
>NA|TRBV6-1|TRBJ2-2|13|few
CASSSTNTGELFF
TGTGCCAGCAGTTCAACGAACACCGGGGAGCTGTTTTTT
>TRBD1|TRBV7-8|TRBJ2-2|15|NA
CASSFFQGASGELFF
TGTGCCAGCAGCTTTTTCCAGGGGGCGTCCGGGGAGCTGTTTTTT
>TRBD1|TRBV7-2|TRBJ2-1|14|NA
CASSLGDRVNEQFF
TGTGCCAGCAGCCTAGGGGACAGGGTGAATGAGCAGTTCTTC
>TRBD2|TRBV7-3|TRBJ2-1|16|NA
CASSLKLAGGNNEQFF
TGTGCCAGCAGCTTAAAGTTAGCGGGAGGGAACAATGAGCAGTTCTTC
>TRBD2|TRBV6-5|TRBJ2-1|15|NA
CASSYFGGSGNEQFF
TGTGCCAGCAGTTACTTCGGGGGTAGCGGGAATGAGCAGTTCTTC
>TRBD2|TRBV2|TRBJ2-3|14|once
CASSRGGSTDTQYF
TGTGCCAGCAGTCGGGGGGGGAGCACAGATACGCAGTATTTT
>TRBD1|TRBV28|TRBJ1-2|15|NA
CASIETGFKNYGYTF
TGTGCCAGCATCGAGACAGGGTTCAAGAACTATGGCTACACCTTC